These T cell receptor beta chains were read from a single sample in a study of CXCR3-negative and CXCR3-positive naive CD8 T cells. From its re-call of the 5' RACE reads, TCRdb lists each CDR3 protein once, without DNA. The sample table includes tens of thousands of distinct CDR3 sequences. The sample was memory CD8+ T cells from blood. These receptors were collected from a human donor in good health. Some clones in this sample may be carry-over from other donors' samples. Both conserved end residues are part of each CDR3. For some rows the clone size is stated as once, few or many, or as a class when expanded; others skip it.

J	V	size	CDR3
TRBJ2-5	TRBV7-8	.	CASSLLTQGRETQYF
TRBJ2-5	TRBV12-3/TRBV12-4	medium-sized	CASSFERSETQYF
TRBJ2-2	TRBV5-5	.	CASSLGWAGGSSGELFF
TRBJ2-7	TRBV14	.	CASSQDSTSAWEQYF
TRBJ2-1	TRBV7-6	.	CASSFLLAGDEQFF
TRBJ2-1	TRBV6-2/TRBV6-3	.	CASSPALPYNERFF
TRBJ2-7	TRBV10-3	.	CAISENSVAEQYF
TRBJ1-1	TRBV2	.	CASSDRDIASNTEAFF
TRBJ2-7	TRBV25-1	.	CASSEYGGSYEQYF
TRBJ2-7	TRBV6-5	.	CASSYSIGSGRRSYEQYF
TRBJ2-3	TRBV6-1	.	CASSEETGTGPDTQYF
TRBJ2-7	TRBV7-3	.	CASSLGLGYEQYF
TRBJ2-7	TRBV5-5	.	CASRGQSYEQYF
TRBJ1-5	TRBV6-1	.	CASSEAEGQGNQPQHF
TRBJ2-7	TRBV29-1	.	CSVEDLNPVGSYEQYF
TRBJ2-7	TRBV12-3/TRBV12-4	.	CASSSGLGYEQYF
TRBJ1-1	TRBV4-2	.	CASSQDLTQSPRAFF
TRBJ1-1	TRBV10-3	.	CATTESIQASTEAFF
TRBJ2-1	TRBV6-2/TRBV6-3	.	CASSYSEGADEQFF
TRBJ2-3	TRBV29-1	.	CSVGELRNTDTQYF
TRBJ2-4	TRBV7-3	.	CASSLAGGPENIQYF
TRBJ2-7	TRBV21-1	.	CASRKGRCEGEQYF
TRBJ2-5	TRBV28	.	CASSLTGSGRQETQYF
TRBJ2-1	TRBV6-2/TRBV6-3	.	CASSLLAGEGEQFF
TRBJ1-2	TRBV7-9	.	CASSLGQRIYGYTF
TRBJ2-7	TRBV7-6	.	CASSPGRSYEQYF
TRBJ2-3	TRBV7-9	.	CASSSPNTDTQYF
TRBJ2-7	TRBV25-1	.	CASSDPAGIAYEQYF
TRBJ2-3	TRBV29-1	.	CSAGASTDTQYF
TRBJ2-3	TRBV29-1	.	CSVTHPTLGVQYF
TRBJ1-5	TRBV7-2	.	CASSVDRGTQPQHF
TRBJ2-1	TRBV11-2	.	CASSLFGSSYNEQFF
TRBJ2-1	TRBV29-1	.	CSVESALGYEQFF
TRBJ2-7	TRBV27	.	CASSITGAYEQYF
TRBJ2-7	TRBV20-1	.	CSAFTPNLYEQYF
TRBJ2-5	TRBV7-3	.	CASSLNVEETQYF
TRBJ2-2	TRBV28	.	CASSDRANTGELFF
TRBJ2-2	TRBV11-2	.	CASSLEVLGFGELFF
TRBJ2-7	TRBV28	.	CASRAGYSYEQYF
TRBJ2-1	TRBV7-6	.	CASSLEGGDPGYNEQFF
TRBJ1-2	TRBV29-1	large	CSVLGQTNYGYTF
TRBJ2-7	TRBV21-1	.	CASSRPRLAGGPVLRSEQYF
TRBJ1-5	TRBV19	.	CASSIAVQPQHF
TRBJ1-1	TRBV29-1	.	CSVESENTEAFF
TRBJ2-1	TRBV6-5	.	CASSYSSESIVYEQFF
TRBJ1-1	TRBV28	.	CASSETGGAEAFF
TRBJ2-3	TRBV5-1	.	CASSPQTDTQYF
TRBJ2-5	TRBV7-6	.	CASSLIGGTSGGVLETQYF
TRBJ2-7	TRBV4-3	.	CASSQDLPGGLNEQYF
TRBJ2-5	TRBV6-5	.	CASSYIFRTGDFQETQYF
TRBJ2-7	TRBV5-1	.	CASSLDSGAYEQYF
TRBJ2-7	TRBV29-1	.	CSVADWGGEAYEQYF
TRBJ2-3	TRBV6-4	.	CASSDSTSGHTDTQYF
TRBJ2-7	TRBV19	.	CASSIYARVNEQYF
TRBJ1-1	TRBV30	.	CAWSVEPMRYTEAFF
TRBJ2-2	TRBV6-4	.	CPSSNDSEAGELFF
TRBJ2-5	TRBV29-1	.	CSGRAGLAIAQETQYF
TRBJ1-5	TRBV20-1	.	CSARGFGTESNQPQHF
TRBJ2-1	TRBV4-3	.	CASSQEGWRELPNEQFF